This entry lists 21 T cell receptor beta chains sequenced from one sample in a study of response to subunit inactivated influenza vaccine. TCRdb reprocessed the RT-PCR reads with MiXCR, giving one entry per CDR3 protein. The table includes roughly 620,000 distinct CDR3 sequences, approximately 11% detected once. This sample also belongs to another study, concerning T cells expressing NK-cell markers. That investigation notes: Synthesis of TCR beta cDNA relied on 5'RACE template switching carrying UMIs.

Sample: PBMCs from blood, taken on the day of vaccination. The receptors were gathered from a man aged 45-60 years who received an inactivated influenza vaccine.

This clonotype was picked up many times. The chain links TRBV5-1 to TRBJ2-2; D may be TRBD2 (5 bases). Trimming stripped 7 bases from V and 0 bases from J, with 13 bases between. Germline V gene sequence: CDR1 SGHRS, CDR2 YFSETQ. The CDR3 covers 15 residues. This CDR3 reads CASCRTEANTGELFF. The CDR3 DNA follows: TGCGCCAGCTGCCGGACGGAGGCGAACACCGGGGAGCTGTTTTTT.

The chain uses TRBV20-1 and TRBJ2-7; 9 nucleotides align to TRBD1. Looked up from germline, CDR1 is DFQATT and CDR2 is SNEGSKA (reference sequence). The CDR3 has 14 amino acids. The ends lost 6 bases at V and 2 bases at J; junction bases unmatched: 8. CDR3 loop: CSAVNRGLTYEQYF. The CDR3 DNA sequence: TGCAGTGCCGTCAACAGGGGGCTGACCTACGAGCAGTACTTC.

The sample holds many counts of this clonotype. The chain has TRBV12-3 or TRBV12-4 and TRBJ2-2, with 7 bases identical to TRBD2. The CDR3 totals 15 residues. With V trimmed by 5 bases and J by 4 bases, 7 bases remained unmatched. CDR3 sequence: CASSRGSAFTGELFF. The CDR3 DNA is TGTGCCAGCAGTCGCGGGAGCGCCTTCACCGGGGAGCTGTTTTTT.

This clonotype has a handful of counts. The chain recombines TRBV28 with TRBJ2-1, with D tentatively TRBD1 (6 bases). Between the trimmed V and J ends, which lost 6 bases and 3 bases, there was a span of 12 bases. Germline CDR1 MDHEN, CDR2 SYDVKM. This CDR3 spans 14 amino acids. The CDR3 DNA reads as TGTGCCAGCAGCAAGCAGGGGTTCTACAATGAGCAGTTCTTC. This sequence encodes CASSKQGFYNEQFF.

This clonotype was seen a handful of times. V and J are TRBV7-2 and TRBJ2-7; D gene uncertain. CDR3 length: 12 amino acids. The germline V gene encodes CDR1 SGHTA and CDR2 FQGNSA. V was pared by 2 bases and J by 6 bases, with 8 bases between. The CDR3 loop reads CASSLPPSEQYF. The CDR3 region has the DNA TGTGCCAGCAGCTTACCCCCCTCCGAGCAGTACTTC.

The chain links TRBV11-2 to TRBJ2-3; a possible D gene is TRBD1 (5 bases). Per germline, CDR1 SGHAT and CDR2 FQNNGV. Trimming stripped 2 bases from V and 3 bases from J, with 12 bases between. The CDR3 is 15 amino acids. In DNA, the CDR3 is TGTGCCAGCAGCTTACCCCGGGCAGGGACAGATACGCAGTATTTT. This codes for CASSLPRAGTDTQYF.

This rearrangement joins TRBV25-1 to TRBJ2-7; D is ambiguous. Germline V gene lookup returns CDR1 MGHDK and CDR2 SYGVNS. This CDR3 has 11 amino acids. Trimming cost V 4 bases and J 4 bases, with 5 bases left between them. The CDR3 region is CASSAIYEQYF. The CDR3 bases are TGTGCCAGCAGTGCAATTTACGAGCAGTACTTC.

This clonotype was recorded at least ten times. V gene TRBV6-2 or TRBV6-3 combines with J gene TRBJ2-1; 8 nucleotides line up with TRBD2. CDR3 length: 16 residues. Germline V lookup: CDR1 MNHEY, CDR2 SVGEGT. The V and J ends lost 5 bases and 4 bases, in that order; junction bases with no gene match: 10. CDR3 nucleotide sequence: TGTGCCAGCAGTGATACCGGGACTAGGAGATACAATGAGCAGTTCTTC. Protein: CASSDTGTRRYNEQFF.

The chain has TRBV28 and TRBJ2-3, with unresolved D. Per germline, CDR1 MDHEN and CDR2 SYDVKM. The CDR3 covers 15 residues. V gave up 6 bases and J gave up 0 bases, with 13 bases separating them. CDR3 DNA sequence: TGTGCCAGCAGCCCGTCTTTGACTAGCACAGATACGCAGTATTTT. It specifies CASSPSLTSTDTQYF.

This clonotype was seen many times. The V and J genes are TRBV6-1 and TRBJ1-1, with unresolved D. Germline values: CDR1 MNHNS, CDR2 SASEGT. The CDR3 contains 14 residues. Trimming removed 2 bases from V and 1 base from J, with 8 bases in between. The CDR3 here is CASSEMWRNTEAFF. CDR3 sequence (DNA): TGTGCCAGCAGTGAAATGTGGAGGAACACTGAAGCTTTCTTT.

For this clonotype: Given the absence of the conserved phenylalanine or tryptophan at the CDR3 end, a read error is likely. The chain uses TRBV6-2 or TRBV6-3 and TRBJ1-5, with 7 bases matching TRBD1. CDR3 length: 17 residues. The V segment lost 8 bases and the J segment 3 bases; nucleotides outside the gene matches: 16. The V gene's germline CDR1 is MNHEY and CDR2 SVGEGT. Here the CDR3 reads CASQQRGDRPINQPQHL. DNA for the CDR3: TGTGCCAGCCAGCAGAGGGGGGACAGACCTATCAATCAGCCCCAGCATCTT.

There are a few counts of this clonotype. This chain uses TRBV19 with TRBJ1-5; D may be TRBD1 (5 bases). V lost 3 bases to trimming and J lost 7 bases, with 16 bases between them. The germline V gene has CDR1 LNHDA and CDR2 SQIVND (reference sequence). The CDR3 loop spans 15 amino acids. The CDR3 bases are TGTGCCAGTAGTATGTTGCAGGGACTTGGCCAGCCCCAGCATTTT. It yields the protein CASSMLQGLGQPQHF.

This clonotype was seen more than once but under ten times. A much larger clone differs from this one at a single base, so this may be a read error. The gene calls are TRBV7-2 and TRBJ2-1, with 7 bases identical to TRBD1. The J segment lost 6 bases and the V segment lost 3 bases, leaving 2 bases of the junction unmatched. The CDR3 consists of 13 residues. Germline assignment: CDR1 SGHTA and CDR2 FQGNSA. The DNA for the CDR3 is TGTGCCAGCAGCTTCACAGGGGTCAATGAGCAGTTCTTC. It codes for CASSFTGVNEQFF.

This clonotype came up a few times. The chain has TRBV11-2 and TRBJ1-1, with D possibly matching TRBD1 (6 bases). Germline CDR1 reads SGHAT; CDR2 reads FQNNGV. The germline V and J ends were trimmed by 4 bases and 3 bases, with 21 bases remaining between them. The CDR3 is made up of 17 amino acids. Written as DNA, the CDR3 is TGTGCCAGCAGCTCCTACGGGGGGACAAATCAGTACACTGAAGCTTTCTTT. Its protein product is CASSSYGGTNQYTEAFF.

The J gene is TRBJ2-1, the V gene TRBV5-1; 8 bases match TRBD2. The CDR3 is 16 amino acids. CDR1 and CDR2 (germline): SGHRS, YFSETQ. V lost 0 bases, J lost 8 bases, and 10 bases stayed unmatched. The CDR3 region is CASSLAGRAGIDEQFF. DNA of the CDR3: TGCGCCAGCAGCTTGGCCGGGAGGGCGGGGATCGATGAGCAGTTCTTC.

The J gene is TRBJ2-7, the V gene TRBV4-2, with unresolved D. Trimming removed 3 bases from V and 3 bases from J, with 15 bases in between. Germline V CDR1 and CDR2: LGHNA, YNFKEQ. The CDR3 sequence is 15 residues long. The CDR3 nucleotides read TGTGCCAGCAGCCAGCGAGTCAGCCCTTTCTACGAGCAGTACTTC. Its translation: CASSQRVSPFYEQYF.

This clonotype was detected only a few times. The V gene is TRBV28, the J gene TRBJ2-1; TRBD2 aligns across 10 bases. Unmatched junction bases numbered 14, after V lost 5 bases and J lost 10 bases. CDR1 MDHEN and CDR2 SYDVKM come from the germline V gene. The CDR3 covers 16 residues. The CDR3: CASSGTYSGRLREQFF. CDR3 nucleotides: TGTGCCAGCAGTGGGACGTATAGCGGGAGGCTAAGGGAGCAGTTCTTC.

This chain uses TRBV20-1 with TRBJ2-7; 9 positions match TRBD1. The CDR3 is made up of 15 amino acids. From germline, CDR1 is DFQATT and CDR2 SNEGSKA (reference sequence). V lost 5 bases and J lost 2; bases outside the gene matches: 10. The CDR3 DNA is TGCAGTGCTCTTTCCGGGACAGGGTCCCCCTACGAGCAGTACTTC. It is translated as CSALSGTGSPYEQYF.

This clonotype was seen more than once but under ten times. DNA for the CDR3: TGCAGTGCTGCCCCGAGGGACGAGCAGTACTTC. It codes for CSAAPRDEQYF. V and J are TRBV20-1 and TRBJ2-7; D may be TRBD2 (5 bases). The V end was cut by 5 bases, the J end by 5 bases, with 10 bases between. Per the germline V gene, CDR1 is DFQATT and CDR2 is SNEGSKA (reference sequence). This CDR3 contains 11 residues.

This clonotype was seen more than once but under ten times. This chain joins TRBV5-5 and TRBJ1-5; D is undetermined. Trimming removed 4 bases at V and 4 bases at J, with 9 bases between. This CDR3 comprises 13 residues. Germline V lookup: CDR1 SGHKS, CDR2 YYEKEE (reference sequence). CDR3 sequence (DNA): TGTGCCAGCAGCAGCTACACGAATCAGCCCCAGCATTTT. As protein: CASSSYTNQPQHF. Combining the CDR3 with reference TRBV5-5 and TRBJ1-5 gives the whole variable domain DAGVTQSPTHLIKTRGQQVTLRCSPISGHKSVSWYQQVLGQGPQFIFQYYEKEERGRGNFPDRFSARQFPNYSSELNVNALLLGDSALYLCASSSYTNQPQHFGDGTRLSIL.

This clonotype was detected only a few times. This CDR3 reads CASSQGGLNNEQFF. In nucleotides, the CDR3 is TGTGCCAGCAGCCAAGGGGGGCTAAACAATGAGCAGTTCTTC. The chain combines TRBV3-1 with TRBJ2-1; the D gene is possibly TRBD1 (6 bases). CDR3 size: 14 residues. Germline CDR1 LGHDT, CDR2 YNNKEL (reference sequence). Trimming removed 1 base from V and 5 bases from J, with 9 bases in between.